The entry that follows covers one TCR beta chain sequence. Its specific antigen is unknown. Base-call qualities are not available, and no considerably larger clone is one nucleotide away. Using the deep immunoSEQ assay, TCR CDR3 regions were amplified from genomic DNA by multiplex PCR. Genomic DNA extracted from each cell subset was distributed evenly over all wells of several immunoSEQ 96-well plates, and each plate served as one replicate. For sorted subsets, each replicate PCR was loaded with roughly 200 ng genomic DNA, equivalent to approximately 33,000 T cell genomes. Purified libraries were measured with a Qubit 3.0 fluorometer, size-checked on a Bioanalyzer 2100, and measured again with the KAPA Library Quantification kit. A separate single-read 150-cycle Illumina NextSeq 550 flow cell was used to sequence each immunoSEQ 96-well plate. In the paper's pipeline: Because the immunoSEQ output included only junctional sequences and no quality scores, the filtering could not be the same as the filtering used for full-length reads. Sequences were annotated with PyIR, a Python wrapper for IgBLAST v1.9, and V/J genes and CDR3 were assigned using IMGT germline references. Reads were removed for weak V/J assignments (E-value above 1e-6), missing CDR3, stop codons, out-of-frame junctions, or ambiguous translated residues. V3J clonotypes were defined as sequences sharing the same inferred V gene, J gene, and CDR3 amino acid sequence. To compute the percentage overlap between repertoires, the number of shared unique clonotypes was divided by the size of the smaller repertoire. Repertoire richness was assessed with RTK rarefaction, the Chao1 estimator, and Recon v2.1 estimates of unobserved clonotypes. For all TCRbeta clonotypes obtained by the gDNA method from a few donors, generation probabilities were computed with OLGA. The clones in this table, taken by TCRdb from immuneACCESS, are in-frame only. Not every clone is retained; where verified, under half of the shortfall comes from an unresolved V gene, and the cause of the rest is unknown. The V and J calls and the clone size are those of that table, but D and trimming were determined from the DNA. The sample table lists around 1.9 million clones, 80% to 95% of them with a count of one. About 1.6% of the sample belongs to the ten largest clones.

CD8 naive samples were CD45RO-negative cells positively selected for CCR7, giving a CD45RA+CCR7+ population that excluded TemRA cells. Healthy HIV-negative adults with no recently reported acute infections or vaccinations were included as donors. All donors were Caucasian adults living in Nashville, Tennessee, USA. Blood was obtained by leukapheresis, after which PBMCs were separated by Ficoll-Histopaque density gradient centrifugation and cryopreserved in liquid nitrogen vapor phase. Analytical flow cytometry was used to check the purity and quantity of every magnetically sorted T cell population. Each sorted fraction had its genomic DNA isolated and then quantified by UV absorbance on a Nanodrop 2000c. This specimen comes from a study of shared clonotypes between healthy human individuals (dated by TCRdb to 2020 to 2021). For context, the study as a whole: A couple of women and three men aged 18 to 49 years were included in the cohort. For each donor, CD4 naive and CD4 memory were each run on three plates, CD8 naive on two plates, and CD8 memory on one plate. The study deeply sequenced blood TCR repertoires of 5 or 6 healthy adults to estimate repertoire size and the extent of clonotype sharing between individuals. To increase sequencing depth and limit assay-specific biases, TCR repertoire library preparation and sequencing were carried out by different laboratories using diverse techniques. Each donor's leukapheresis produced roughly between roughly 0.94 and 9.5 billion PBMCs.

The CDR3 starts with the cysteine, ends with the phenylalanine, and has 15 residues. Here the CDR3 DNA is all that survives: 45 bases in frame from base 1. V is reduced by 7 bases and J by 5 bases, leaving a spacing of 17 bases between them. CDR1 and CDR2 (SNHLY, FYNNEI) derive from the germline V gene. General findings and caveats noted by the study authors: Compared with non-shared clonotypes, the clonotypes found in all four sorted-subset donors had higher generation probabilities. Across a handful of donors, around 5% of naive CD4, more than 3% of naive CD8, 2.3% of memory CD4, and over 0.35% of memory CD8 clonotypes were shared. Only blood was sampled, and tissue TCR repertoires likely differ from those in blood. The genetic and exposure-history diversity represented was limited by the small number of donors. Incomplete sequencing was indicated by rarefaction of sorted-subset datasets, despite the large sequencing depth. Naive subsets generally had larger estimated clonotype richness than memory subsets. Pairwise subsampling led to the expectation that sequencing depth would affect the degree of clonotype sharing among donors.

Sequencing was carried out using naive CD8+ T cells from PBMCs. This specimen's cell subset or site label, interpreted: CD45RA+CCR7+. The sequence is built from TRBV2 and TRBJ1-4; the D gene remains uncertain. This TCR was sampled from a man between 18 and 29 years old in good health. Some clones in this sample may be carry-over from other donors' samples. DNA sequence: TGTGCCAGCAACCTAGGACGGAGACTCAATGAAAAACTGTTTTTT. The translation is CASNLGRRLNEKLFF. Reference TRBV2 and TRBJ1-4 proteins supply the regions before and after the CDR3; the full variable domain is: EPEVTQTPSHQVTQMGQEVILRCVPISNHLYFYWYRQILGQKVEFLVSFYNNEISEKSEIFDDQFSVERPDGSNFTLKIRSTKLEDSAMYFCASNLGRRLNEKLFFGSGTQLSVL.